A single sample is the source of the 3 T cell receptor beta chains below, sequenced in a study of T cell repertoires in cytomegalovirus infection. From the reads, TCRdb called clonotypes with MiXCR, one entry per CDR3 protein. Of 900,000 to 950,000 distinct CDR3 sequences listed, roughly 30% are singletons. No antigens are known for them. The material sequenced was cultured CD8+ T cells from PBMCs, taken from culture after CMV antigen stimulation. These TCRs come from a human donor in good health (CMV status not recorded). Some clones in this sample may be carry-over from other donors' samples.

This clonotype has more than one count but fewer than ten. J is TRBJ2-2 and V is TRBV19; D might be TRBD1 (5 bases). This CDR3 is built from 14 residues. Trimming took 9 bases from V and 0 from J, leaving 11 bases between them. Per the germline V gene, CDR1 is LNHDA and CDR2 is SQIVND (reference sequence). The CDR3 sequence is CASRVLSNTGELFF. In DNA, the CDR3 is TGTGCCAGCAGGGTCCTTTCGAACACCGGGGAGCTGTTTTTT.

V and J are TRBV19 and TRBJ2-1, with D perhaps TRBD2 (5 bases). CDR3 length: 11 residues. V dropped 3 bases and J dropped 10 bases, with 7 bases sitting between them. Germline CDR1 is LNHDA and CDR2 is SQIVND (reference sequence). The CDR3 here is CASSIPGEQFF. Here the CDR3 DNA reads TGTGCCAGTAGTATCCCGGGGGAGCAGTTCTTC.

Written as DNA, the CDR3 is TGTGCCAGCAGCCAAAACTTAGTACCCACTGAAGCTTTCTTT. Its translation is CASSQNLVPTEAFF. V and J are TRBV3-1 and TRBJ1-1, with D unresolved. The V and J ends lost 2 bases and 4 bases respectively, with 11 bases between them. Germline CDR1 LGHDT, CDR2 YNNKEL (reference sequence). There are 14 residues in the CDR3.